The clone carrying this T cell receptor beta chain was detected ten times or more. What it binds is not known. Through template switching, a universal primer site was introduced, and the cDNA contained unique molecular identifiers. TCRdb ran MiXCR on the 5' RACE reads and lists one entry per CDR3 protein. In the table there are roughly 750,000 distinct CDR3 sequences, around 21% of which are singletons. The sample comes from a study of identical twins. The study's findings and limits: Out-of-frame sharing of TCR alpha in monozygotic twins was underestimated by models.

Trimming cost V 8 bases and J 1 base; bases outside gene matches: 13. The CDR3 is made up of 15 amino acids. CDR1 is SQVTM, CDR2 ANQGSEA, per germline. The same sample was also studied in work on T cells expressing NK-cell markers. That study adds: Just one sequenced donor of eight was HCMV-seronegative, while seven were seropositive.

This TCR was recovered from a woman aged 18-35 years in good health. The chain has TRBV29-1 and TRBJ2-5; 7 bases fit TRBD1. Sequencing was performed on PBMCs. Here the CDR3 reads CSHTTGFGIQETQYF. The CDR3, as DNA: TGCAGCCATACGACAGGGTTCGGTATCCAAGAGACCCAGTACTTC.